These T cell receptor beta chains were read from a single sample in a study of human T cells and chemical hapten exposure. TCRdb re-derived calls from the RACE reads in MiXCR, one entry per CDR3 protein. The top ten hold 3.7% of the sample, which has about 84,000 distinct CDR3 sequences, 10% to 11% seen once. This sample comprised whole blood, obtained in connection with sensitization to the hapten diphenylcyclopropenone (DPC). The receptor source for this set is a woman aged 45 to 65 with alopecia areata. Some clones in this sample may be carry-over from other donors' samples. Each CDR3 is given without its conserved first and last residue. Expanded clones are given a class, and other clones once, few, many or no size at all.

clone size,J gene,V gene,CDR3 protein
few,TRBJ1-5,TRBV20-1,SARGSQGANQPQH
few,TRBJ2-3,TRBV6-1,ASSEQRGDTQY
-,TRBJ2-2,TRBV3-1,ASSPRLSGTGSAGELF
few,TRBJ2-4,TRBV28,ASSLRPGRPAREGKGENIQY
few,TRBJ2-7,TRBV27,ASSPSLAGSDEQY
-,TRBJ2-7,TRBV28,ASSWDRGAGEQY
-,TRBJ2-3,TRBV6-2/TRBV6-3,ASSKGDLSRGTDTQY
many,TRBJ1-6,TRBV23-1,ASSQSTRTGSYLSYNSPLH
many,TRBJ2-4,TRBV7-2,ASSQSGTTKNIQY
-,TRBJ2-1,TRBV3-1,ASSLAGGEGEQF
many,TRBJ1-2,TRBV29-1,SVDPGSYGYT
many,TRBJ2-3,TRBV7-9,ASSPSGVSTDTQY
many,TRBJ2-1,TRBV3-1,ASSQRLAGSEQF
-,TRBJ1-1,TRBV11-2,ASSHPPSTEAF
-,TRBJ1-2,TRBV29-1,SVDRGYT
many,TRBJ2-1,TRBV6-6,ASRPISGSSYNEQF
few,TRBJ2-1,TRBV9,ASSVEERNYYNEQF
few,TRBJ2-7,TRBV5-1,ASSLRGGSGDEQY
many,TRBJ2-6,TRBV28,ASSQTGTGANVLT
-,TRBJ2-5,TRBV29-1,SVESQETQY
many,TRBJ1-1,TRBV6-2/TRBV6-3,ASSPPLGPNTEAF
-,TRBJ1-4,TRBV20-1,SAPRLRGIENEKLF
few,TRBJ2-7,TRBV12-3/TRBV12-4,ASSFRTGDYEQY
-,TRBJ2-6,TRBV27,ASSPRTEMDGANVLT
many,TRBJ1-2,TRBV7-8,ASSPPLGPGGYGYT
-,TRBJ1-1,TRBV16,ASTASQANTEAF
-,TRBJ2-2,TRBV5-1,ASSLEQRTGELF
few,TRBJ1-1,TRBV4-2,ASSQADRVNTEAF
-,TRBJ1-1,TRBV29-1,SVIEATEAF